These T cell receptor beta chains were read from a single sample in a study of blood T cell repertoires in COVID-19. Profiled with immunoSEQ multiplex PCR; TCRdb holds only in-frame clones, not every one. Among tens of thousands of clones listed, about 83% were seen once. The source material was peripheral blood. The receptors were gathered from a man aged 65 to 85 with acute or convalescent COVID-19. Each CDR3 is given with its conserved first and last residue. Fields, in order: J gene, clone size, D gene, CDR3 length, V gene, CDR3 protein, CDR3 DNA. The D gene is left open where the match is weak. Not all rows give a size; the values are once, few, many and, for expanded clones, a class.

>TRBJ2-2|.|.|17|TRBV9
CASSVAASSPGGGELFF
TGTGCCAGCAGCGTAGCTGCGTCGAGTCCCGGAGGCGGGGAGCTGTTTTTT
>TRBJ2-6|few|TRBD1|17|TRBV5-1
CASSLTGTGVGANVLTF
TGCGCCAGCAGCTTAACCGGGACAGGGGTTGGGGCCAACGTCCTGACTTTC
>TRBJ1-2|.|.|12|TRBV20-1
CSASGLSYGYTF
TGCAGTGCTAGTGGGCTTTCCTATGGCTACACCTTC
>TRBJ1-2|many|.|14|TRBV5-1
CASGPGQRVQFYTF
TGCGCCAGCGGCCCAGGACAGAGGGTTCAATTCTACACCTTC
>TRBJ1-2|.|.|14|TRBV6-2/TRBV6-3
CASSYSGGGDGYTF
TGTGCCAGCAGTTACTCTGGGGGAGGGGATGGCTACACCTTC
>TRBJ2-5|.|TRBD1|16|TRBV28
CASSFGQDARGETQYF
TGTGCCAGCAGTTTTGGACAGGACGCTAGGGGTGAGACCCAGTACTTC
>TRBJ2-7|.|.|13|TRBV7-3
CASSSRQGHEQYF
TGTGCCAGCAGCTCACGGCAGGGTCACGAGCAGTACTTC
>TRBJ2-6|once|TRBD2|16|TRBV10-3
CAIEAGGDSGANVLTF
TGTGCCATCGAAGCGGGAGGTGACTCTGGGGCCAACGTCCTGACTTTC
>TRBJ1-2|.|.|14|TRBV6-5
CASKPLTGQGGYTF
TGTGCCAGCAAGCCCCTGACGGGTCAGGGTGGCTACACCTTC
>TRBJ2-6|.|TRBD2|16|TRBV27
CASSRWTSSGANVLTF
TGTGCCAGCAGTCGATGGACTAGCTCTGGGGCCAACGTCCTGACTTTC
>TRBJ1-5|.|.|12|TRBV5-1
CASSLDGQPQHF
TGCGCCAGCAGCTTGGACGGTCAGCCCCAGCATTTT
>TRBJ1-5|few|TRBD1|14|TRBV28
CASRTTGEGQPQHF
TGTGCCAGCAGGACGACAGGGGAGGGTCAGCCCCAGCATTTT
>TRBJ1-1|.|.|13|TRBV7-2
CASSFQGVTEAFF
TGTGCCAGCAGCTTCCAGGGTGTCACTGAAGCTTTCTTT